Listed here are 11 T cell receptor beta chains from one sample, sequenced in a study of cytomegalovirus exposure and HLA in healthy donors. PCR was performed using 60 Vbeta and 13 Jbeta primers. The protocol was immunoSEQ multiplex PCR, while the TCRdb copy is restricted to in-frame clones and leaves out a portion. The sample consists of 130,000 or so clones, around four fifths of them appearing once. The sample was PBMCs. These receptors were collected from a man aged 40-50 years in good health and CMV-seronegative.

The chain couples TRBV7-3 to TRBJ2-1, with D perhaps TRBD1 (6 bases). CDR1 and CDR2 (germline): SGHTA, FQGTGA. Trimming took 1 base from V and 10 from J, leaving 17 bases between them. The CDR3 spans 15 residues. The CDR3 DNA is TGTGCCAGCAGCTTAAGGGACAAGGGTCTGTCGGAGCAGTTCTTC. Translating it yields CASSLRDKGLSEQFF.

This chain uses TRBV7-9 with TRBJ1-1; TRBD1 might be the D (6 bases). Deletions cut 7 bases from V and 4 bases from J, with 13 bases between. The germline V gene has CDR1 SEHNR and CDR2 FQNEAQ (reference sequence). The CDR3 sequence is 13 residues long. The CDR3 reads CASKKTGATEAFF. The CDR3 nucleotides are TGTGCCAGCAAAAAGACAGGTGCCACTGAAGCTTTCTTT. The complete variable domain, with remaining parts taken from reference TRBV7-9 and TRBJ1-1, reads DTGVSQNPRHKITKRGQNVTFRCDPISEHNRLYWYRQTLGQGPEFLTYFQNEAQLEKSRLLSDRFSAERPKGSFSTLEIQRTEQGDSAMYLCASKKTGATEAFFGQGTRLTVV.

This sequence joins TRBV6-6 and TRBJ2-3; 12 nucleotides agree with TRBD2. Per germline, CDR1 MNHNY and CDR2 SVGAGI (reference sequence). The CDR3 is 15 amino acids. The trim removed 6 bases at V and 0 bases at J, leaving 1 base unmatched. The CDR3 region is CASSGLAGSTDTQYF. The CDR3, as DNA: TGTGCCAGCAGCGGACTAGCGGGAAGCACAGATACGCAGTATTTT.

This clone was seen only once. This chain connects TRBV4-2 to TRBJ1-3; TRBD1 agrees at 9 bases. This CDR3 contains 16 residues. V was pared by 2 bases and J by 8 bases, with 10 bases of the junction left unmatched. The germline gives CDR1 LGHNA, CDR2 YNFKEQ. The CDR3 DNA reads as TGTGCCAGCAGCCAAAGCCCGGGACAGGGAACTCACACCATATATTTT. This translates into CASSQSPGQGTHTIYF.

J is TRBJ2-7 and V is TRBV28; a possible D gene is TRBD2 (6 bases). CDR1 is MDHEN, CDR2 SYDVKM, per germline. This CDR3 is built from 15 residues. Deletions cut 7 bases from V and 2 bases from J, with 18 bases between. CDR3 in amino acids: CASTDGGLLAYEQYF. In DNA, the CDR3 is TGTGCCAGCACCGACGGAGGGCTACTAGCCTACGAGCAGTACTTC.

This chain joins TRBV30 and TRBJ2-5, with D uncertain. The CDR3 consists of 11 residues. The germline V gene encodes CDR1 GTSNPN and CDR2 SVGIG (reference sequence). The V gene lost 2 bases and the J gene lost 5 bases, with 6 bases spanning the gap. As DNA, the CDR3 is TGTGCCTGGAGTCACGGTGAGACCCAGTACTTC. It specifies CAWSHGETQYF.

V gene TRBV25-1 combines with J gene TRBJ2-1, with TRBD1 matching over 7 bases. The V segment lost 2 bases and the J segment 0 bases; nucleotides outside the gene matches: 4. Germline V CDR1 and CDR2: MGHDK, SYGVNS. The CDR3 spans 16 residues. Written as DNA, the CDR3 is TGTGCCAGCAGTGAAGGTCCAGGGGGCTCCTACAATGAGCAGTTCTTC. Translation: CASSEGPGGSYNEQFF.

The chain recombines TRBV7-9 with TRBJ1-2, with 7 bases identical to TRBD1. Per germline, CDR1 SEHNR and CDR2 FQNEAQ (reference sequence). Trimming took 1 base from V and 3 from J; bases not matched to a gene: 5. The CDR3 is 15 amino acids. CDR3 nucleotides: TGTGCCAGCAGCTTAGGGCAGGGGGTTGACTATGGCTACACCTTC. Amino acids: CASSLGQGVDYGYTF.

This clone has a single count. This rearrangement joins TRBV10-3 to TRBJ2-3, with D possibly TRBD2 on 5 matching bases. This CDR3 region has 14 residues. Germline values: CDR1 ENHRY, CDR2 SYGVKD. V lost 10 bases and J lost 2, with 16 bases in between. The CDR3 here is CATSGIGATDTQYF. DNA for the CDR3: TGTGCCACCTCGGGGATAGGAGCCACAGATACGCAGTATTTT.

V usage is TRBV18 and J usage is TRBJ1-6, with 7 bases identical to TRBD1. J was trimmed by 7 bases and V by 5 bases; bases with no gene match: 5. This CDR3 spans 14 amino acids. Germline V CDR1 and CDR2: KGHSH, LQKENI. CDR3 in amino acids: CASSSTGENSPLHF. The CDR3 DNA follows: TGTGCCAGCTCATCTACAGGGGAAAATTCACCCCTCCACTTT.

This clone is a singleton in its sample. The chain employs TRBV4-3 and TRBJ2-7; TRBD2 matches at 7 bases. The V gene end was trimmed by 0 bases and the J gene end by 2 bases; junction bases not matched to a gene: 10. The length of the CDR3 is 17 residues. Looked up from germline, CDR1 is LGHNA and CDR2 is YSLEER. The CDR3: CASSQDQAGAPPYEQYF. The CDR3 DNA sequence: TGCGCCAGCAGCCAAGATCAGGCGGGAGCCCCCCCCTACGAGCAGTACTTC.